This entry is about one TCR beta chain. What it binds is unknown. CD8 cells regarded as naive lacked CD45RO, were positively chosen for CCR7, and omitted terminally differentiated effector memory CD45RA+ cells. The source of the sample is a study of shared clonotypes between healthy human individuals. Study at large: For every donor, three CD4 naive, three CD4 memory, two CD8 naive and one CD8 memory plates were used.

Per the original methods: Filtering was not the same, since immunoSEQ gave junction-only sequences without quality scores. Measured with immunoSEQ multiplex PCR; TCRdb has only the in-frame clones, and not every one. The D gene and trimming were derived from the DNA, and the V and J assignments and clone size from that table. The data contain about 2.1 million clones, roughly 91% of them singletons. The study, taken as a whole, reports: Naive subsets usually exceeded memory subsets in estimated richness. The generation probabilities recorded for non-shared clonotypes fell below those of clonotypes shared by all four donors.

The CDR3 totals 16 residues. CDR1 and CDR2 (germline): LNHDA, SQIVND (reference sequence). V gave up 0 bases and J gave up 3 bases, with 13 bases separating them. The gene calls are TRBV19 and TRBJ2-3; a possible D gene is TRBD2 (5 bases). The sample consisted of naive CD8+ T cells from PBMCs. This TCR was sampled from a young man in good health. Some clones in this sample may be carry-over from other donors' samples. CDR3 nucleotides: TGTGCCAGTAGTATAGATTTTGACTATAAAACAGATACGCAGTATTTT. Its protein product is CASSIDFDYKTDTQYF.